This entry lists 19 T cell receptor beta chains sequenced from one sample in a study of cytomegalovirus exposure and HLA in healthy donors (dated by TCRdb to about 2017). Libraries were constructed by the immunoSEQ multiplex PCR assay. A mixture of 60 forward primers for TCR Vbeta segments and 13 reverse primers for TCR Jbeta segments was used in the multiplex PCR. The source is immuneACCESS, and TCRdb retained only in-frame sequences with V and J called. Part of the clones is not carried over; for the studies checked, unresolved V genes explain less than half of this, and the remainder is unexplained. The sample table shows roughly 190,000 clones, and about four fifths are seen once. The ten largest clonotypes hold roughly 3.1% of the sample. Sequencing was done on a sample of PBMCs. The receptors here all came from a man aged 40-49 years in good health and CMV-seropositive.

The chain carries TRBV19 and TRBJ2-1; 10 bases line up with TRBD2. The CDR3 totals 18 residues. Germline CDR1 LNHDA, CDR2 SQIVND (reference sequence). V lost 2 bases, J lost 3 bases, and 10 bases stayed unmatched. The CDR3: CASSIYSLAGAGYNEQFF. CDR3 coding DNA: TGTGCCAGTAGTATATATTCTCTAGCGGGAGCTGGCTACAATGAGCAGTTCTTC.

This clone was observed a handful of times. V usage is TRBV18 and J usage is TRBJ2-7; the match to TRBD1 covers 10 bases. V shed 4 bases and J 0 bases; nucleotides not matched to a gene: 12. From germline, CDR1 is KGHSH and CDR2 LQKENI. The CDR3 has 18 amino acids. CDR3 coding DNA: TGTGCCAGCTCACTGAGGGACAGGGGAATAACCTTCTCCTACGAGCAGTACTTC. It codes for CASSLRDRGITFSYEQYF.

In its sample, this clone was seen a few times. This chain links TRBV10-2 with TRBJ1-6; D perhaps matches TRBD1 (6 bases). This CDR3 is 13 amino acids long. V was cut by 8 bases and J by 7 bases, with 12 bases left in between. Germline CDR1 WSHSY, CDR2 SAAADI. CDR3: CASRDTLNSPLHF. The DNA for the CDR3 is TGCGCCAGCCGGGACACCCTCAATTCACCCCTCCACTTT.

This clone was detected only a few times. CDR3 sequence: CAFRGAGANVLTF. The CDR3 DNA sequence: TGTGCCTTTCGGGGGGCTGGGGCCAACGTCCTGACTTTC. This chain connects TRBV2 to TRBJ2-6, with 7 bases that match TRBD2. The trim removed 11 bases at V and 2 bases at J, leaving 3 bases unmatched. This CDR3 has 13 amino acids. The germline V gene has CDR1 SNHLY and CDR2 FYNNEI.

The chain couples TRBV5-4 to TRBJ2-7; the match to TRBD1 covers 9 bases. This CDR3 is built from 14 residues. From germline, CDR1 is SGHNT and CDR2 YYREEE (reference sequence). V lost 3 bases, J lost 8 bases, and 9 bases stayed unmatched. In DNA form, the CDR3 reads TGTGCCAGCAGCTCGGGACAGGGCACTTATAAGCAGTACTTC. Translation gives CASSSGQGTYKQYF.

J is TRBJ2-1 and V is TRBV19, with TRBD2 matching 9 bases. CDR3 size: 15 residues. After removal of 3 bases from V and 6 bases from J, the junction contained 6 bases not matched to a gene. From germline, CDR1 is LNHDA and CDR2 SQIVND (reference sequence). The CDR3 DNA reads as TGTGCCAGTAGTATTGGGCTAGCGGGGCTCAATGAGCAGTTCTTC. Translation gives CASSIGLAGLNEQFF.

This chain links TRBV6-1 with TRBJ2-7; D remains ambiguous. The CDR3 has 13 residues. V lost 4 bases and J lost 2, with 9 bases in between. Germline V gives CDR1 MNHNS, CDR2 SASEGT. The CDR3 DNA sequence: TGTGCCAGCAGTGCGCCAGGAACCTACGAGCAGTACTTC. Protein product: CASSAPGTYEQYF.

The gene calls are TRBV2 and TRBJ2-7, with 7 nucleotides matching TRBD1. The germline CDR1 and CDR2 sequences are SNHLY and FYNNEI. The V segment lost 10 bases and the J segment 4 bases; nucleotides outside the gene matches: 7. This CDR3 comprises 12 residues. The DNA of the CDR3 is TGTGCCACCCGGGACAGAATTTACGAGCAGTACTTC. Amino acid sequence: CATRDRIYEQYF.

This clone was seen more than once but under ten times. J is TRBJ1-4 and V is TRBV7-9, with TRBD1 matching 8 bases. Germline CDR1 reads SEHNR; CDR2 reads FQNEAQ (reference sequence). With 3 bases clipped from V and 5 bases from J, the junction kept 8 bases outside the gene matches. The CDR3 covers 16 residues. CDR3 in amino acids: CASSFLTGVLNEKLFF. The CDR3 DNA is TGTGCCAGCAGCTTTTTGACAGGGGTCCTGAATGAAAAACTGTTTTTT.

In nucleotides, the CDR3 is TGTGCCAGCTCACCAGGCACAGGGGCCCCCCTCGACGAGCAGTACTTC. Residues: CASSPGTGAPLDEQYF. The rearrangement joins TRBV18 to TRBJ2-7; TRBD1 agrees at 7 bases. This CDR3 spans 16 amino acids. CDR1 and CDR2 (germline): KGHSH, LQKENI. J lost 5 bases, V lost 2 bases, and 12 bases had no gene match.

This chain connects TRBV11-2 to TRBJ2-3; 12 bases are shared with TRBD2. This CDR3 region has 15 residues. Per the germline V gene, CDR1 is SGHAT and CDR2 is FQNNGV. V was clipped by 4 bases and J by 6 bases; unmatched bases: 5. As DNA, the CDR3 is TGTGCCAGCAGCTCTAGCGGGGGGGCGGGGGATACGCAGTATTTT. Translation gives CASSSSGGAGDTQYF.

This chain connects TRBV10-3 to TRBJ2-1; D is perhaps TRBD2 (5 bases). The CDR3 spans 12 residues. Germline assignment: CDR1 ENHRY and CDR2 SYGVKD. Trimming took off 2 bases at V and 6 bases at J, with 5 bases between the two ends. CDR3 sequence (DNA): TGTGCCATCAGTGAGGCGGGCAATGAGCAGTTCTTC. It codes for CAISEAGNEQFF.

With regard to this clone: The DNA is omitted, as the CDR3 cannot be located on it reliably, and the CDR3 follows TCRdb's listing. The chain has TRBV19 and TRBJ2-2; the D call TRBD2 from the table was never checked on the DNA. Looked up from germline, CDR1 is LNHDA and CDR2 is SQIVND (reference sequence). Ends included, the CDR3 has 11 residues. The chain's CDR3 is CASTSGGELFF.

V and J are TRBV2 and TRBJ1-5; no reliable D call. CDR3 length equals 14 residues. The germline V gene has CDR1 SNHLY and CDR2 FYNNEI. V lost 5 bases and J lost 0, with 8 bases in between. The CDR3 region is CASSPGYSNQPQHF. In DNA, the CDR3 is TGTGCCAGCAGTCCAGGATATAGCAATCAGCCCCAGCATTTT.

V and J are TRBV7-8 and TRBJ1-1, with D perhaps TRBD1 (6 bases). V gave up 0 bases and J gave up 2 bases, with 25 bases separating them. The CDR3 runs 20 residues. The V gene's germline CDR1 is SGHVS and CDR2 FQNEAQ. Here the CDR3 DNA reads TGTGCCAGCAGCTTAGCGTATTGGGGGGGCATTACGAATGAAAACACTGAAGCTTTCTTT. Translated: CASSLAYWGGITNENTEAFF.

This chain uses TRBV5-1 with TRBJ1-1; D perhaps matches TRBD1 (5 bases). The germline gives CDR1 SGHRS, CDR2 YFSETQ. This CDR3 is 15 amino acids long. The V and J ends lost 1 base and 1 base respectively, with 11 bases between them. In DNA, the CDR3 is TGCGCCAGCAGCTTGAATGGACATCCGAACACTGAAGCTTTCTTT. Translation: CASSLNGHPNTEAFF.

The chain carries TRBV6-1 and TRBJ1-6; 11 bases are shared with TRBD1. The V segment lost 4 bases and the J segment 7 bases; nucleotides outside the gene matches: 9. This CDR3 is 17 amino acids long. CDR1 is MNHNS, CDR2 SASEGT, per germline. The CDR3 DNA follows: TGTGCCAGCAGTGGACCCGGGACAGGGGGGGTCAATTCACCCCTCCACTTT. As protein: CASSGPGTGGVNSPLHF.

The rearrangement joins TRBV10-3 to TRBJ2-3, with 7 bases that match TRBD2. J was trimmed by 0 bases and V by 6 bases; bases with no gene match: 6. CDR3 length: 15 residues. Germline assignment: CDR1 ENHRY and CDR2 SYGVKD. The CDR3, as DNA: TGTGCCATCAGGGCAGCGGGAACTAGCACAGATACGCAGTATTTT. Amino acids: CAIRAAGTSTDTQYF.

The rearrangement links TRBV6-1 to TRBJ1-2; maybe TRBD1 (6 bases). This CDR3 is 14 amino acids long. CDR1 MNHNS and CDR2 SASEGT come from the germline V gene. Trimming shortened V by 7 bases and J by 4 bases, and 16 bases separated the two germline ends. As DNA, the CDR3 is TGTGCCAGCACCCAGGACTCACAGGGCTATGGCTACACCTTC. It encodes CASTQDSQGYGYTF.